This entry concerns a single T cell receptor (beta chain). The antigen remains undetermined. Tumor tissue was taken before any definitive surgery or chemotherapy was given. This table comes from immunoSEQ multiplex PCR, and its TCRdb copy is limited to in-frame clones, with some not included. The table shows 12,000 to 15,000 clones, with around 85% occurring only once. The entry originates in a study of high-grade serous ovarian cancer treatment subgroups. Turning to the study itself: Mean per sample: about 15,000 reads, some 7,500 unique TCR beta rearrangements. General study findings and limits: Clonal relatedness tracked neoantigen level, and by trend copy number and mutation load. These tumor repertoires lack spatial information from bulk sequencing.

V lost 3 bases, J lost 4 bases, and 12 bases lay in between. Germline V gives CDR1 SGHVS, CDR2 FNYEAQ. There are 14 residues in the CDR3. The sequence was collected from a human donor with high-grade serous ovarian cancer. The rearrangement joins TRBV7-6 to TRBJ1-1, with no clear D. The sample comprised tumor tissue. This CDR3 is CASSLSRATTEAFF. As DNA, the CDR3 is TGTGCCAGCAGCTTGTCCCGGGCCACCACTGAAGCTTTCTTT.